Sequencing of this TCR beta chain was carried out in a study of cytomegalovirus exposure and HLA in healthy donors. Study-level results: More clonal expansion characterized HLA-associated TCR beta chains than equally common others in a later analysis. Segments of the TCR beta V type were, in most cases, productive about 87% or about 30% of the time in an earlier analysis. CMV serostatus was the sole immune exposure data available. Researchers catalogued some 160 TCR beta chains as cytomegalovirus-associated.

Comments on this clone: Its target is not known.

This PCR relied on a set of 60 Vbeta primers and 13 Jbeta primers. Method: immunoSEQ multiplex PCR; TCRdb's copy keeps in-frame clones and lacks some. Here the sample spans some 180,000 clones, 78% being singletons. The sequence was obtained from a female donor in good health and CMV-seronegative. The specimen was PBMCs.

CDR3 loop: CASSFPGQGLAGELFF. The DNA for the CDR3 is TGTGCCAGCAGTTTCCCGGGACAGGGGTTGGCCGGGGAGCTGTTTTTT. The rearrangement joins TRBV6-6 to TRBJ2-2, with 10 bases matching TRBD1. Per germline, CDR1 MNHNY and CDR2 SVGAGI (reference sequence). CDR3 length equals 16 residues. With 4 bases clipped from V and 6 bases from J, the junction kept 8 bases outside the gene matches.